This T cell receptor beta chain is drawn from a study of metastatic and nonmetastatic thyroid tumors (dated by TCRdb to about 2020). Regarding the complete study: For patients with malignant and with benign thyroid disease, the researchers compared repertoires between peripheral blood samples and tumor or nodule tissue samples.

None of the patients had been given any treatment before thyroid surgery. Patient clinical samples collected from about 2011 to 2018 were retrospectively analysed using T-cell receptor beta sequencing. Here is what the overall study found, with its caveats: In both blood and tumor samples, TCR beta diversity was reported to be significantly higher in malignant tumors than in benign nodules.

Many counts were recorded for this clone. Its antigen specificity is not known. No base quality information exists; no much larger clone differs at one position. The protocol used for the library was PCR. The sequencer listed for this sample is Illumina HiSeq 4000. High-throughput sequencing was used to profile the TCR beta-chain CDR3 region of every patient. On the study's bioinformatics: A classifier to discriminate distant-metastatic papillary thyroid cancer patients was built from CDR3 differences across clinicopathological groups. Repertoire diversity was assessed with the Shannon index, and tumor-blood repertoire similarity with the Morisita-Horn index. TCRdb ran its own pipeline on the public reads, namely fastp trimming at Q25 and MiXCR clone calling, and kept in-frame beta chains. The V and J calls were not made by the authors but by TCRdb's processing. The sample records roughly 58,000 clones, 4% to 4.5% of which are singletons. The leading ten clones occupy around 20% of the sample.

CDR1 and CDR2, looked up from the germline V gene (reference sequence), are LNHNV and YYDKDF. Trimming at the junction amounts to 1 base on V and 7 bases on J, and the germline ends lie 14 bases apart. The CDR3 sequence holds 15 residues, the cysteine and phenylalanine included. Kept here is only the CDR3 DNA, which spans 45 bases and is read in frame from base 1. The sequenced sample consisted of blood. The receptor comes from a female donor with papillary thyroid cancer or a benign thyroid nodule (not recorded which). Some clones in this sample may be carry-over from other donors' samples. The V and J segments used are TRBV15 and TRBJ1-5; a confident D gene designation cannot be given. DNA sequence: TGTGCCACCAGCAGAGGGTCTGGAAGAGGCCAGCCCCAGCATTTT. This yields the protein CATSRGSGRGQPQHF.